Below are 15 T cell receptor beta chains sequenced from a single sample in a study of cytomegalovirus exposure and HLA in healthy donors. PCR used 60 Vbeta primers and 13 Jbeta primers. Some clones are missing from TCRdb's copy, which holds only in-frame ones; the method was immunoSEQ multiplex PCR. The sample includes about 130,000 clones, roughly three quarters seen only once; the top ten take 0.94%. Source material: PBMCs. These receptors originate from a woman aged 55-70 years in good health and CMV-seronegative.

The V and J genes are TRBV7-2 and TRBJ2-5; 10 nucleotides align to TRBD1. Germline V gene data show CDR1 as SGHTA and CDR2 as FQGNSA. V shed 3 bases and J 3 bases; nucleotides not matched to a gene: 4. This CDR3 region has 15 residues. CDR3 loop: CASSFDRGLEETQYF. CDR3 DNA sequence: TGTGCCAGCAGCTTTGACAGGGGGCTGGAAGAGACCCAGTACTTC.

This clone was detected a few times. This chain uses TRBV7-2 with TRBJ1-5; no definite D call. The CDR3 has 15 residues. Germline V CDR1 and CDR2: SGHTA, FQGNSA. V was trimmed by 1 base and J by 5 bases, leaving 12 bases between them. The CDR3 region is CASSLVDTAHQPQHF. The CDR3 DNA reads TGTGCCAGCAGCTTAGTAGACACAGCCCATCAGCCCCAGCATTTT.

J is TRBJ1-6 and V is TRBV21-1. TRBV21-1 is assigned pseudogene status. The CDR3 runs 16 residues. The DNA for the CDR3 is TGTGCCAGCAGCAAAGGGGTTGGAGGGAAGGATTCACCCCTCCACTTT. Translated: CASSKGVGGKDSPLHF.

The J gene is TRBJ2-3, the V gene TRBV27; TRBD2 agrees at 9 bases. V was clipped by 1 base and J by 4 bases; unmatched bases: 15. Germline CDR1 and CDR2: MNHEY and SMNVEV (reference sequence). The CDR3 has 19 amino acids. The CDR3 loop reads CASSLFRTSEPGLADTQYF. In nucleotides, the CDR3 is TGTGCCAGCAGTTTATTTCGGACTAGCGAACCCGGACTCGCAGATACGCAGTATTTT.

The chain has TRBV28 and TRBJ1-4; D is unclear. Looked up from germline, CDR1 is MDHEN and CDR2 is SYDVKM. The CDR3 loop spans 15 amino acids. Trimming pared 5 bases from V and 13 bases from J, leaving 23 bases between. The CDR3 here is CASSDPGAAMSGLFF. The CDR3 DNA reads as TGTGCCAGCAGTGACCCGGGAGCAGCAATGAGCGGACTGTTTTTT.

The CDR3 reads CASSRDRATDTQYF. In DNA, the CDR3 is TGCGCCAGCAGCCGGGACAGAGCCACAGATACGCAGTATTTT. This rearrangement joins TRBV10-1 to TRBJ2-3; TRBD1 aligns across 7 bases. CDR1 WNHNN and CDR2 SYGVQD come from the germline V gene (reference sequence). This CDR3 region has 14 residues. V shed 6 bases, J shed 2 bases, and the junction held 5 bases outside the gene matches.

The J gene is TRBJ2-5, the V gene TRBV19; no firm D call. The CDR3 runs 14 residues. V was cut by 3 bases and J by 7 bases, with 15 bases left in between. CDR1 is LNHDA and CDR2 is SQIVND in the germline V gene (reference sequence). CDR3 protein: CASSMFSEVGTQYF. CDR3 DNA: TGTGCCAGTAGTATGTTCAGTGAGGTCGGGACCCAGTACTTC. The variable domain in full, completed from reference TRBV19 and TRBJ2-5, reads DGGITQSPKYLFRKEGQNVTLSCEQNLNHDAMYWYRQDPGQGLRLIYYSQIVNDFQKGDIAEGYSVSREKKESFPLTVTSAQKNPTAFYLCASSMFSEVGTQYFGPGTRLLVL.

This chain joins TRBV10-3 and TRBJ2-3; 11 positions match TRBD2. This CDR3 region has 17 residues. CDR1 and CDR2 (germline): ENHRY, SYGVKD. The J segment lost 4 bases and the V segment lost 6 bases, leaving 12 bases of the junction unmatched. In DNA form, the CDR3 reads TGTGCCATCAGCGATATTGTGGCTAGCGGGAGGTCAGATACGCAGTATTTT. It codes for CAISDIVASGRSDTQYF.

This clone was seen only a few times. The V gene is TRBV5-1, the J gene TRBJ2-1; possibly TRBD2 for D (5 bases). The germline V gene has CDR1 SGHRS and CDR2 YFSETQ. The CDR3 length is 13 residues. V was trimmed by 3 bases and J by 5 bases, leaving 9 bases between them. The CDR3 DNA follows: TGCGCCAGCAGCTGGACTGTCCACAATGAGCAGTTCTTC. Residues: CASSWTVHNEQFF.

V and J are TRBV5-6 and TRBJ2-5, with TRBD1 matching 10 bases. The better agreement between TRBJ2-7 and the DNA end casts doubt on the J call. Germline V gene sequence: CDR1 SGHDT, CDR2 YYEEEE. The CDR3 runs 14 residues. The CDR3 loop is CASSPDRGAGEQYF. CDR3 in DNA: TGTGCCAGCAGTCCGGACAGGGGGGCGGGCGAGCAGTACTTC.

This chain joins TRBV19 and TRBJ2-1, with D unresolved. V lost 8 bases, J lost 0 bases, and 8 bases lay in between. The CDR3 totals 13 residues. Germline values: CDR1 LNHDA, CDR2 SQIVND (reference sequence). The CDR3 loop reads CASSKSSYNEQFF. The CDR3 DNA follows: TGTGCCAGTTCCAAGAGCTCCTACAATGAGCAGTTCTTC.

The V gene is TRBV30, the J gene TRBJ1-4; 9 nucleotides match TRBD1. CDR1 is GTSNPN and CDR2 is SVGIG in the germline V gene (reference sequence). V shed 5 bases, J shed 7 bases, and the junction held 11 bases outside the gene matches. The CDR3 is 15 amino acids. The CDR3 DNA reads TGTGCCTGGCTTGCCCCGGGACAGGGCTTTGAAAAACTGTTTTTT. Its protein is CAWLAPGQGFEKLFF.

This chain joins TRBV7-9 and TRBJ2-1; the match to TRBD2 covers 8 bases. Germline V gives CDR1 SEHNR, CDR2 FQNEAQ (reference sequence). The trim removed 2 bases at V and 9 bases at J, leaving 9 bases unmatched. This CDR3 has 15 residues. This chain's CDR3 is CASSLLYGRAGEQFF. The CDR3 region has the DNA TGTGCCAGCAGCTTACTCTACGGGAGGGCCGGTGAGCAGTTCTTC.

This chain connects TRBV5-4 to TRBJ2-3; D may be TRBD2 (5 bases). The CDR3 has 15 residues. Per the germline V gene, CDR1 is SGHNT and CDR2 is YYREEE (reference sequence). The V end was cut by 2 bases, the J end by 0 bases, with 10 bases between. This CDR3 is CASSLEGPSTDTQYF. CDR3 DNA: TGTGCCAGCAGCTTAGAGGGTCCCAGCACAGATACGCAGTATTTT. Full variable domain (rest looked up from reference TRBV5-4 and TRBJ2-3): ETGVTQSPTHLIKTRGQQVTLRCSSQSGHNTVSWYQQALGQGPQFIFQYYREEENGRGNFPPRFSGLQFPNYSSELNVNALELDDSALYLCASSLEGPSTDTQYFGPGTRLTVL.

The chain uses TRBV27 and TRBJ1-1, with 8 bases fitting TRBD1. V lost 5 bases and J lost 0; bases outside the gene matches: 5. The CDR3 contains 15 residues. Germline V lookup: CDR1 MNHEY, CDR2 SMNVEV (reference sequence). This CDR3 reads CASSPQDRVNTEAFF. DNA of the CDR3: TGTGCCAGCAGTCCCCAGGACAGGGTGAACACTGAAGCTTTCTTT.